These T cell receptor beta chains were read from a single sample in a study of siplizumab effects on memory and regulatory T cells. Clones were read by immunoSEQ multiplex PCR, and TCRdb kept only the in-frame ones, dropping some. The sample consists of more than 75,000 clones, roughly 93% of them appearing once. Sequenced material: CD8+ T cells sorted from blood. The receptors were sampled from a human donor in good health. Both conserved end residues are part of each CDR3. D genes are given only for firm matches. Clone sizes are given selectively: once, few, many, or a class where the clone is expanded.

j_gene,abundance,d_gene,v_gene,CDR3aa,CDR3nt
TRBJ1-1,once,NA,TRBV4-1,CASSQYPRGGGTEAFF,TGCGCCAGCAGCCAATACCCCAGGGGCGGGGGCACTGAAGCTTTCTTT
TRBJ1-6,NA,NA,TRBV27,CASSLAYNSPLHF,TGTGCCAGCAGTTTAGCCTACAATTCACCCCTCCACTTT
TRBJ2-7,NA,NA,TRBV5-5,CASSYAWAGEQYF,TGTGCCAGCAGCTACGCCTGGGCTGGGGAGCAGTACTTC
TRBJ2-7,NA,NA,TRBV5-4,CASSFDRGAGEQYF,TGTGCCAGCAGCTTTGACCGGGGGGCGGGCGAGCAGTACTTC
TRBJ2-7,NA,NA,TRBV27,CASRQGTSYEQYF,TGTGCCAGCCGTCAAGGCACCTCCTACGAGCAGTACTTC
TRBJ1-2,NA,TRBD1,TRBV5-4,CASSLIGGGYGYTF,TGTGCCAGCAGCTTGATAGGGGGCGGCTATGGCTACACCTTC
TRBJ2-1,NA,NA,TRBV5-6,CASSLVSNEQFF,TGTGCCAGCAGCTTGGTTAGCAATGAGCAGTTCTTC
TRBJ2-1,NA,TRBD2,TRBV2,CASLSMTSGNEQFF,TGTGCCAGTCTGTCGATGACTAGCGGGAATGAGCAGTTCTTC
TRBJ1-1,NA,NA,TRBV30,CAWSHGDTEAFF,TGTGCCTGGAGCCATGGGGACACTGAAGCTTTCTTT
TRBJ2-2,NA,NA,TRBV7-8,CASSYGTNTGELFF,TGTGCCAGCAGCTACGGGACGAACACCGGGGAGCTGTTTTTT
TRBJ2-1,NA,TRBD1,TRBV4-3,CASSQELDRVWEQFF,TGCGCCAGCAGCCAAGAACTTGACAGGGTATGGGAGCAGTTCTTC
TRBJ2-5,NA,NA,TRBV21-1,CASSKTGETQYF,TGTGCCAGCAGCAAAACGGGGGAGACCCAGTACTTC
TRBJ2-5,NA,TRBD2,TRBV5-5,CASSQAVSASGLQETQYF,TGCGCCAGCAGCCAAGCTGTGTCGGCTAGCGGACTACAAGAGACCCAGTACTTC
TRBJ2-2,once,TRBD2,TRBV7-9,CASSFPTSGSGAGELFF,TGTGCCAGCAGCTTTCCCACGAGCGGGAGCGGAGCCGGGGAGCTGTTTTTT
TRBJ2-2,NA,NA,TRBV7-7,CASSPHLGEFTGELFF,TGTGCTAGCAGCCCCCACCTGGGGGAATTCACCGGGGAGCTGTTTTTT
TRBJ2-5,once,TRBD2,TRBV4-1,CASSQASGLASPPQQTQYF,TGCGCCAGCAGCCAAGCCTCCGGACTAGCATCCCCCCCACAACAGACCCAGTACTTC
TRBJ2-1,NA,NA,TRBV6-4,CASSDEAAGRNEQFF,TGTGCCAGCAGTGACGAGGCCGCGGGTAGGAATGAGCAGTTCTTC
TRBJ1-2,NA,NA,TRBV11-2,CASSLTGYNYGYTF,TGTGCCAGCAGCTTGACGGGATACAACTATGGCTACACCTTC
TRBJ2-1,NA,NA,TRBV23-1,CASSPTRNNEQFF,TGCGCCAGCAGCCCGACTAGGAACAATGAGCAGTTCTTC
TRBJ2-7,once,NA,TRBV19,CASSIDLPNEQYF,TGTGCCAGTAGTATAGATCTACCGAACGAGCAGTACTTC
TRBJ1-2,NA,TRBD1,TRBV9,CASSPSSTGYYGYTF,TGTGCCAGCAGCCCTTCCTCGACAGGGTACTATGGCTACACCTTC
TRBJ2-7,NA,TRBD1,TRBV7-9,CASSYGTGTYEQYF,TGTGCCAGCAGCTACGGGACAGGAACCTACGAGCAGTACTTC
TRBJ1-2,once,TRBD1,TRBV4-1,CASSQEGRDREGYTF,TGCGCCAGCAGCCAAGAGGGTCGGGACAGGGAGGGCTACACCTTC
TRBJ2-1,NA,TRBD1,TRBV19,CASSMGQGNNEQFF,TGTGCCAGTAGTATGGGACAGGGAAACAATGAGCAGTTCTTC
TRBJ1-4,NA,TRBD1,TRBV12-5,CASADRENEKLFF,TGTGCTAGTGCAGACAGGGAAAATGAAAAACTGTTTTTT
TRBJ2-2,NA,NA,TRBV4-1,CASSPLSAELNTGELFF,TGCGCCAGCAGCCCCCTTTCGGCAGAATTAAACACCGGGGAGCTGTTTTTT
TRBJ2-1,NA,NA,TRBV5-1,CASSLGGYNEQFF,TGCGCCAGCAGCCTGGGGGGCTACAATGAGCAGTTCTTC